The 9 T cell receptor beta chains below come from one sample, sequenced in a study of CD8 T cells in Susac syndrome. RNA in amounts of roughly 0.45 to 1 ug was reverse transcribed with random hexamers. TCRdb processed the immunoSEQ multiplex PCR reads anew with MiXCR; each CDR3 protein has one entry. This table has around 170,000 distinct CDR3 sequences, nearly 97% appearing once. The sequenced material came from CD4+ T cells from PBMCs. All receptors derive from a human donor with Susac syndrome.

The chain employs TRBV29-1 and TRBJ1-2; maybe TRBD1 (6 bases). In germline, CDR1 is SQVTM, CDR2 ANQGSEA. This CDR3 is built from 11 residues. The ends were cut back, 7 bases at V and 6 bases at J, with 12 bases in the middle. The CDR3 nucleotides are TGCAGCGCACAAACAGGGAATGGCTACACCTTC. Translation: CSAQTGNGYTF.

This clonotype was counted once. V gene TRBV18 combines with J gene TRBJ1-2; D gene ambiguous. This CDR3 has 16 amino acids. Germline values: CDR1 KGHSH, CDR2 LQKENI. Deletions cut 2 bases from V and 2 bases from J, with 15 bases between. The CDR3 region is CASSPVPDPTNYGYTF. The CDR3 DNA sequence: TGTGCCAGCTCACCAGTTCCAGACCCGACAAACTATGGCTACACCTTC.

This clonotype was detected only a few times. The chain employs TRBV4-1 and TRBJ1-1; D gene uncertain. The V end lost 4 bases, the J end lost 1 base, and 10 bases lay between the germline ends. The germline V gene has CDR1 MGHRA and CDR2 YSYEKL. The CDR3 spans 14 residues. The CDR3 sequence is CASSRQQANTEAFF. The CDR3 DNA follows: TGCGCCAGCAGCCGTCAGCAGGCGAACACTGAAGCTTTCTTT.

The J gene is TRBJ2-7, the V gene TRBV15, with D tentatively TRBD1 or TRBD2 (6 bases each). This CDR3 is built from 15 residues. The germline gives CDR1 LNHNV, CDR2 YYDKDF (reference sequence). V shed 0 bases and J shed 4 bases, with 13 bases lying between them. This CDR3 reads CATSRDPGAAYEQYF. Here the CDR3 DNA reads TGTGCCACCAGCAGAGATCCGGGGGCGGCTTACGAGCAGTACTTC.

The rearrangement uses TRBV11-2 and TRBJ1-5, with D perhaps TRBD1 (6 bases). CDR3 length: 15 amino acids. V was pared by 5 bases and J by 3 bases, with 14 bases between. The germline gives CDR1 SGHAT, CDR2 FQNNGV. The CDR3 reads CASSPTGALNQPQHF. DNA of the CDR3: TGTGCCAGCAGCCCTACGGGGGCCCTCAATCAGCCCCAGCATTTT.

The chain couples TRBV20-1 to TRBJ1-2; TRBD1 might be the D (5 bases). Germline assignment: CDR1 DFQATT and CDR2 SNEGSKA (reference sequence). The CDR3 totals 14 residues. V dropped 4 bases and J dropped 4 bases, with 16 bases sitting between them. CDR3 protein: CSATPLARGYGYTF. The DNA for the CDR3 is TGCAGTGCTACCCCTCTGGCTAGGGGCTATGGCTACACCTTC.

The V gene is TRBV25-1, the J gene TRBJ2-6; no clear D. The CDR3 extends over 13 amino acids. The germline gives CDR1 MGHDK, CDR2 SYGVNS. V lost 8 bases and J 0 bases, leaving 5 bases between the germline ends. CDR3 sequence: CASGYSGANVLTF. The CDR3 nucleotides are TGTGCCAGCGGATACTCTGGGGCCAACGTCCTGACTTTC.

The J gene is TRBJ2-3, the V gene TRBV15, with 12 bases matching TRBD2. CDR1 and CDR2 (germline): LNHNV, YYDKDF (reference sequence). V was pared by 8 bases and J by 1 base, with 1 base of the junction left unmatched. CDR3 length: 14 amino acids. The CDR3 loop reads CATRLAGGTDTQYF. In DNA, the CDR3 is TGTGCCACCCGACTAGCGGGGGGCACAGATACGCAGTATTTT.

The count of this clonotype is one. The J gene is TRBJ1-5, the V gene TRBV20-1; the D gene is possibly TRBD1 (5 bases). V lost 3 bases, J lost 2 bases, and 14 bases lay in between. Germline V gene data show CDR1 as DFQATT and CDR2 as SNEGSKA (reference sequence). The CDR3 is 15 amino acids. The CDR3 protein is CSARGGTQGNQPQHF. Here the CDR3 DNA reads TGCAGTGCTAGGGGAGGGACCCAGGGCAATCAGCCCCAGCATTTT.